A single sample is the source of the 9 T cell receptor beta chains below, sequenced in a study of PD-1 blockade in classical Hodgkin lymphoma. Relapse was seen in all patients after autologous stem cell transplantation, and brentuximab vedotin exposure was variable. Using immunoSEQ multiplex PCR, the repertoire was profiled, and TCRdb retains in-frame clones only, with some absent. The profile shows roughly 7,000 clones, over 60% of them singletons. Here the sequenced sample was peripheral blood mononuclear cells (PBMCs), taken at baseline. The receptor set was obtained from a human donor with classical Hodgkin lymphoma.

The rearrangement uses TRBV19 and TRBJ2-7; 8 bases map to TRBD1. Germline V CDR1 and CDR2: LNHDA, SQIVND (reference sequence). J gave up 5 bases and V 1 base, and 7 bases lay outside the gene matches. This CDR3 comprises 15 residues. CDR3 in DNA: TGTGCCAGTAGTATAGCGAGGACAGGGTACAACGAGCAGTACTTC. It translates to CASSIARTGYNEQYF.

The chain employs TRBV7-9 and TRBJ1-5, with 10 bases identical to TRBD1. V was clipped by 4 bases and J by 0 bases; unmatched bases: 6. CDR3 length equals 17 residues. Germline CDR1 reads SEHNR; CDR2 reads FQNEAQ (reference sequence). This CDR3 is CASSSSGTGDSNQPQHF. CDR3 DNA sequence: TGTGCCAGCAGCTCATCCGGGACAGGGGATAGCAATCAGCCCCAGCATTTT.

This clone was seen a handful of times. V usage is TRBV27 and J usage is TRBJ1-1; 7 nucleotides match TRBD1. The germline CDR1 and CDR2 sequences are MNHEY and SMNVEV (reference sequence). The CDR3 covers 13 residues. With V trimmed by 8 bases and J by 1 base, 4 bases remained unmatched. The CDR3 DNA is TGTGCCAGCGGACAGGACGGGAACACTGAAGCTTTCTTT. It encodes CASGQDGNTEAFF.

V and J are TRBV29-1 and TRBJ2-7; D not certain. The V gene's germline CDR1 is SQVTM and CDR2 ANQGSEA. The CDR3 runs to 12 residues. With 0 bases removed from V and 3 bases from J, the gap between germline ends came to 6 bases. The CDR3 region has the DNA TGCAGCGTTGAAGATCGTGACTACGAGCAGTACTTC. Encoded protein: CSVEDRDYEQYF.

The chain carries TRBV12-5 and TRBJ2-5, with D perhaps being TRBD1 or TRBD2 (5 bases each). Germline V gene lookup returns CDR1 LGHNT and CDR2 FRNRAP. V lost 3 bases and J 2 bases, leaving 13 bases between the germline ends. The CDR3 is made up of 15 amino acids. CDR3: CASGFLGTAQETQYF. The CDR3 DNA sequence: TGTGCTAGTGGTTTTCTAGGGACCGCACAAGAGACCCAGTACTTC.

This clone was detected once. This chain links TRBV6-6 with TRBJ1-3, with 11 bases lining up with TRBD1. With V trimmed by 10 bases and J by 0 bases, 8 bases remained unmatched. The CDR3 is 16 residues long. Looked up from germline, CDR1 is MNHNY and CDR2 is SVGAGI (reference sequence). The CDR3 loop reads CATQSGTGGSGNTIYF. In DNA form, the CDR3 reads TGTGCCACCCAGTCCGGGACAGGGGGCTCTGGAAACACCATATATTTT.

J is TRBJ2-7 and V is TRBV5-1, with 9 bases identical to TRBD2. V lost 4 bases, J lost 1 base, and 9 bases stayed unmatched. CDR1 SGHRS and CDR2 YFSETQ come from the germline V gene. This CDR3 is built from 16 residues. The CDR3 DNA is TGCGCCAGCAGCCTGGGGGCTAGCGGGACTTCCTACGAGCAGTACTTC. As protein: CASSLGASGTSYEQYF.

The chain recombines TRBV19 with TRBJ1-5, with unresolved D. The CDR3 has 15 amino acids. Germline-derived CDR1 and CDR2 are LNHDA and SQIVND (reference sequence). Trimming left V 8 bases short and J 5 bases short, with 19 bases between. The CDR3 bases are TGTGCCAGTTCCCTCGGGCAGCTTGGTGATCAGCCCCAGCATTTT. Residues: CASSLGQLGDQPQHF.

The chain employs TRBV7-8 and TRBJ1-1; 7 positions agree with TRBD1. The trim removed 2 bases at V and 5 bases at J, leaving 8 bases unmatched. The CDR3 covers 15 residues. Germline V gene sequence: CDR1 SGHVS, CDR2 FQNEAQ. Here the CDR3 DNA reads TGTGCCAGCAGCTTATCGAGACAGGGAGAGACTGAAGCTTTCTTT. The encoded protein is CASSLSRQGETEAFF.